The 13 T cell receptor beta chains reported below all come from one sample, sequenced in a study of blood T cells in healthy people across ages. It was with a sample-barcoded 5' primer and a J-beta primer mix that a second PCR of about 6 to 12 cycles was run. MiXCR, applied by TCRdb to the 5' RACE reads, yields one record per CDR3 protein. The top ten hold 10% of the sample, which has more than 750,000 distinct CDR3 sequences, roughly 29% seen once. These data were likewise used in another study, on T cells of mothers and their children.

Sequenced input: blood. The receptors here all came from a woman aged 40 to 50 in good health.

The chain combines TRBV4-1 with TRBJ1-1; D perhaps matches TRBD1 (5 bases). The CDR3 spans 16 residues. CDR1 is MGHRA and CDR2 is YSYEKL in the germline V gene. The V end lost 2 bases, the J end lost 3 bases, and 16 bases lay between the germline ends. The CDR3 DNA is TGCGCCAGCAGCCAACAGATGACAGCCAAATACACTGAAGCTTTCTTT. Protein product: CASSQQMTAKYTEAFF.

This chain connects TRBV28 to TRBJ2-1, with D unclear. Germline CDR1 MDHEN, CDR2 SYDVKM. V was cut by 3 bases and J by 2 bases, with 14 bases left in between. The CDR3 covers 16 residues. CDR3 loop: CASSFLVPNAYNEQFF. The CDR3 nucleotides read TGTGCCAGCAGTTTTTTAGTTCCGAACGCCTACAATGAGCAGTTCTTC. Looking up the rest from reference TRBV28 and TRBJ2-1 gives the full variable domain: DVKVTQSSRYLVKRTGEKVFLECVQDMDHENMFWYRQDPGLGLRLIYFSYDVKMKEKGDIPEGYSVSREKKERFSLILESASTNQTSMYLCASSFLVPNAYNEQFFGPGTRLTVL.

The chain couples TRBV2 to TRBJ2-1; tentative D call: TRBD2 (5 bases). This CDR3 is 14 amino acids long. Germline loops: CDR1 SNHLY, CDR2 FYNNEI. The V gene lost 7 bases and the J gene lost 6 bases, with 16 bases spanning the gap. As DNA, the CDR3 is TGTGCCAGCACCGGGCCCTCGGGGATCAATGAGCAGTTCTTC. The encoded protein is CASTGPSGINEQFF.

In its sample, this clonotype was seen many times. This chain uses TRBV7-9 with TRBJ2-7; D gene ambiguous. The CDR3 runs to 15 residues. Germline V CDR1 and CDR2: SEHNR, FQNEAQ (reference sequence). Trimming stripped 4 bases from V and 0 bases from J, with 13 bases between. The CDR3 here is CASSSPGRGSYEQYF. CDR3 coding DNA: TGTGCCAGCAGCTCCCCCGGACGAGGCTCCTACGAGCAGTACTTC.

This clonotype was seen more than once but under ten times. The chain uses TRBV19 and TRBJ1-5; D might be TRBD1 (5 bases). The CDR3 totals 16 residues. V was trimmed by 3 bases and J by 6 bases, leaving 18 bases between them. Germline CDR1 LNHDA, CDR2 SQIVND (reference sequence). CDR3 in DNA: TGTGCCAGTAGTATCTCGAGGGGTCGGTCGTCTCAGCCCCAGCATTTT. Protein product: CASSISRGRSSQPQHF.

This clonotype was observed many times. The CDR3 DNA sequence: TGTGCCAGCAGCTCGAATCCAGGGGGCGAGCAGTACTTC. Protein product: CASSSNPGGEQYF. The chain carries TRBV7-3 and TRBJ2-7; 7 bases are shared with TRBD1. Germline V gene lookup returns CDR1 SGHTA and CDR2 FQGTGA. The CDR3 is made up of 13 amino acids. V shed 4 bases, J shed 6 bases, and the junction held 6 bases outside the gene matches. Full variable domain (remainder filled in from reference TRBV7-3 and TRBJ2-7): GAGVSQTPSNKVTEKGKYVELRCDPISGHTALYWYRQSLGQGPEFLIYFQGTGAADDSGLPNDRFFAVRPEGSVSTLKIQRTERGDSAVYLCASSSNPGGEQYFGPGTRLTVT.

V gene TRBV29-1 combines with J gene TRBJ1-1; D call uncertain. Looked up from germline, CDR1 is SQVTM and CDR2 is ANQGSEA. Deletions cut 6 bases from V and 4 bases from J, with 9 bases between. The CDR3 is made up of 11 amino acids. The CDR3 sequence is CSVAFSTEAFF. DNA for the CDR3: TGCAGCGTCGCCTTTTCCACTGAAGCTTTCTTT.

In this sample, this clonotype is medium-sized. The V and J genes are TRBV6-4 and TRBJ2-6, with 8 positions matching TRBD2. The CDR3 covers 16 residues. V was clipped by 0 bases and J by 3 bases; unmatched bases: 1. Germline V lookup: CDR1 MRHNA, CDR2 SNTAGT. The CDR3 nucleotides are TGTGCCAGCAGTGACTCAGCGGGGGATGGGGCCAACGTCCTGACTTTC. This translates into CASSDSAGDGANVLTF.

This clonotype was observed once. J is TRBJ1-1 and V is TRBV28, with D perhaps matching TRBD1 (6 bases). CDR3 length: 15 residues. The germline gives CDR1 MDHEN, CDR2 SYDVKM. V lost 6 bases and J 1 base, leaving 15 bases between the germline ends. The DNA for the CDR3 is TGTGCCAGCAGCCCCCTCGACAGGACGAACACTGAAGCTTTCTTT. This gives the protein CASSPLDRTNTEAFF.

The V call is TRBV28, the J call TRBJ1-1; weak D call: TRBD1 (5 bases). From germline, CDR1 is MDHEN and CDR2 SYDVKM. The length of the CDR3 is 16 residues. The V and J ends lost 6 bases and 3 bases respectively, with 20 bases between them. CDR3 nucleotides: TGTGCCAGCAGCTGGGGCCAGGGACGGCGGGACACTGAAGCTTTCTTT. This codes for CASSWGQGRRDTEAFF. The full variable domain, completed using reference TRBV28 and TRBJ1-1, is DVKVTQSSRYLVKRTGEKVFLECVQDMDHENMFWYRQDPGLGLRLIYFSYDVKMKEKGDIPEGYSVSREKKERFSLILESASTNQTSMYLCASSWGQGRRDTEAFFGQGTRLTVV.

This clonotype was seen only a few times. The V gene is TRBV15, the J gene TRBJ2-1; D uncertain. Germline V gives CDR1 LNHNV, CDR2 YYDKDF (reference sequence). Trimming cost V 2 bases and J 0 bases, with 8 bases left between them. This CDR3 is built from 15 residues. The CDR3 DNA sequence: TGTGCCACCAGCAGAACATCCTACTCCTACAATGAGCAGTTCTTC. Protein sequence: CATSRTSYSYNEQFF. Drawing the rest from reference TRBV15 and TRBJ2-1, the complete variable domain is DAMVIQNPRYQVTQFGKPVTLSCSQTLNHNVMYWYQQKSSQAPKLLFHYYDKDFNNEADTPDNFQSRRPNTSFCFLDIRSPGLGDTAMYLCATSRTSYSYNEQFFGPGTRLTVL.

V and J are TRBV7-9 and TRBJ1-1; 8 bases fit TRBD1. This CDR3 is 13 amino acids long. J lost 8 bases, V lost 4 bases, and 6 bases had no gene match. CDR1 and CDR2 from the germline V gene are SEHNR and FQNEAQ (reference sequence). For the CDR3, the DNA is TGTGCCAGCAGCTCAGACAGGGGAATCGAAGCTTTCTTT. It is translated as CASSSDRGIEAFF.

This CDR3 is CASSFGGTTYEQYF. CDR3 nucleotides: TGCGCCAGCAGCTTCGGCGGGACGACCTACGAGCAGTACTTC. This rearrangement joins TRBV5-1 to TRBJ2-7, with D perhaps TRBD2 (6 bases). Trimming shortened V by 2 bases and J by 2 bases, and 11 bases separated the two germline ends. CDR3 length: 14 residues. Per germline, CDR1 SGHRS and CDR2 YFSETQ.